The following is a T cell receptor beta chain sequence with its context. This clone was observed many times. Its antigen target is currently unknown. The sequenced fragment ends 3 residues before the CDR3 boundary, so the rest is inferred from the germline J gene. The data were obtained in a study of T cell clonality in common variable immunodeficiency (dated by TCRdb to the mid-2010s). CVID samples and control samples contributed equivalent amounts of genomic DNA as sequencing input. For every sample, a 60 bp segment covering the rearranged TCRbeta CDR3 region was amplified and then sequenced. The immunoSEQ assay, a bias-corrected multiplex PCR with high-throughput sequencing, was employed for TCRbeta amplification. In the original analysis: Every unique nucleotide sequence was considered a clone and was annotated with V, D and J genes, copy number and frequency. Sequences were labeled productive if in frame, and non-productive if out of frame or containing stop codons. As previously described, clonality was computed from Shannon's entropy. Mean CDR3 Kyte-Doolittle hydropathy was derived from the predicted amino acid sequences of productive clones. Hierarchical clustering of scaled V gene usage was performed with the R hclust function using Manhattan distance and complete linkage. Sharing of clones by CDR3 amino acid sequence was evaluated by resampling 12 repertoires per group over 100 rounds. Repertoires were searched for roughly 70 published EBV-specific and 200 to 300 published CMV-specific TCRbeta sequences. A couple of CVID samples yielding fewer than 10,000 sequences were excluded from analysis, leaving fewer than 50 CVID repertoires. In its TCRdb copy, this immuneACCESS table keeps in-frame sequences only and misses some clones. Where compared with another copy, unresolved V genes explain less than half of these, and the others have no known cause. V and J calls and clone size are as listed in that table; D and trimming were resolved from the DNA. This sample holds 45,000 to 55,000 clones in total, without any singletons. The ten largest clones capture approximately 5.5% of the sample.

Most of the CVID patients and most of the healthy controls were of Caucasian heritage. Heparinized peripheral whole blood samples of about 4.5 to 8.5 ml were obtained from each donor. Genomic DNA from adults with common variable immune deficiency (CVID) and from healthy adult controls was used for sequencing of TCRbeta CDR3 repertoires. A total of some 22 healthy adult volunteers (12 female and some 10 male; age range roughly 23 to 70 years, mean age about 32) were included in the control group. Diluted blood was density-centrifuged over Hypaque 1077 or Ficoll-Paque to isolate peripheral blood mononuclear cells. Genomic DNA was obtained from unsorted mononuclear cells through either Qiagen column purification or a centrifugation-based method. V is clipped by 4 bases and J by 6 bases, and the sequence between their germline boundaries is 21 bases long. CDR1 SGHRS and CDR2 YFSETQ were looked up in the germline V gene. The CDR3 holds 16 amino acids from the cysteine to the phenylalanine. The CDR3 was read in part: 39 bases, with the frame set at base 1.

The full study reports these points: According to the authors, figuring out what caused the increased clonality in CVID would require sequencing the repertoires of T cell subpopulations. Correlations between repertoire features and clinical complications were limited by patient heterogeneity within the CVID cohort. Increased TCRbeta clonality was found in CVID subjects compared with healthy controls (t-test p = 0.018), with the increase being most characteristic of about a third of subjects. Fewer TCRbeta clones were shared among CVID subjects than among healthy controls (p < 0.0001). Reportedly, TCRbeta sequences from CVID had fewer deletions and N-nucleotide insertions, and highly modified clones with 13 or more V deletions were absent from CVID. Although equal DNA input was used, an average of roughly 80,000 unique sequences per sample was obtained for controls, compared with about 31,547 for CVID samples.

The chain was built from TRBV5-1 and TRBJ2-3, and TRBD2 may be the D gene, going by 6 matching bases. Sequencing was performed on peripheral blood mononuclear cells. The receptor's source is a person between 18 and 69 years old in good health. Here the CDR3 is given as CASSPGLQHVSDTQYF. Incomplete CDR3 DNA: TGCGCCAGCAGCCCGGGACTGCAACACGTGTCGGATACG.